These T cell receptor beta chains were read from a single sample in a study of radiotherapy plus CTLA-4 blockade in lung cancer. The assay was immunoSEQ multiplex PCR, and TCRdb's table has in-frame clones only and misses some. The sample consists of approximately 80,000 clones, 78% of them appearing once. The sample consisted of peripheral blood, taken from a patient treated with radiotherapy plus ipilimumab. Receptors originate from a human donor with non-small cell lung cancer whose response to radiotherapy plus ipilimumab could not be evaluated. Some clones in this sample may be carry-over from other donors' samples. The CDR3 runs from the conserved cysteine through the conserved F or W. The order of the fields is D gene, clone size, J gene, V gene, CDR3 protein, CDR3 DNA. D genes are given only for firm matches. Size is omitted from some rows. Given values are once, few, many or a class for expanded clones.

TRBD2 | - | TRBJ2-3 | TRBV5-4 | CASNRGGGGTGADTQYF | TGTGCCAGCAACCGAGGCGGCGGGGGGACCGGGGCAGATACGCAGTATTTT
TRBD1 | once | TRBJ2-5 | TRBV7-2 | CASSYPRPGGQESKTQYF | TGTGCCAGCAGCTACCCCCGCCCAGGGGGACAGGAAAGCAAGACCCAGTACTTC
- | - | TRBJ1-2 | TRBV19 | CASRAGITYGYTF | TGTGCCAGTAGGGCAGGCATTACCTATGGCTACACCTTC
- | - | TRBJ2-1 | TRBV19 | CASSPPPWQVVYNEQFF | TGTGCCAGTAGTCCCCCCCCGTGGCAGGTCGTCTACAATGAGCAGTTCTTC
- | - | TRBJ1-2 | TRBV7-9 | CASSHHLWGGGYTF | TGTGCCAGCAGCCACCACTTGTGGGGAGGCGGCTACACCTTC
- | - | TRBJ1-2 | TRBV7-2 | CASSQDILNGYTF | TGTGCCAGCAGCCAAGACATACTCAATGGCTACACCTTC
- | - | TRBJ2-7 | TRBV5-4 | CASSLRVSNTYEQYF | TGTGCCAGCAGCCTGCGGGTCAGCAACACCTACGAGCAGTACTTC
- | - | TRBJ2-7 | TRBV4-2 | CASSQDPNTRGKQYF | TGTGCCAGCAGCCAAGATCCTAATACACGGGGAAAGCAGTACTTC
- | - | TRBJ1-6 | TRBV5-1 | CASSSRVSSSPLHF | TGCGCCAGCAGCTCCAGGGTGTCAAGTTCACCCCTCCACTTT
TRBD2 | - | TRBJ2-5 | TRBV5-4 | CASSLGGGAGETQYF | TGTGCCAGCAGCTTAGGCGGGGGGGCCGGGGAGACCCAGTACTTC
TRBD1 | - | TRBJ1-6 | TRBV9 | CASSEGQGVRSPLHF | TGTGCCAGCAGCGAGGGACAGGGAGTAAGGTCACCCCTCCACTTT
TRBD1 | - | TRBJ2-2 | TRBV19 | CASSRTGGVSVTGELFF | TGTGCCAGTAGCAGGACAGGGGGCGTATCAGTCACCGGGGAGCTGTTTTTT
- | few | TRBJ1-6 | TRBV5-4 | CASSLDPGSDNSPLHF | TGTGCCAGCAGCTTGGATCCGGGTTCGGATAATTCACCCCTCCACTTT
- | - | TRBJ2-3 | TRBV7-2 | CASSGPGGGSTDTQYF | TGTGCCAGCAGCGGACCGGGGGGCGGGAGCACAGATACGCAGTATTTT
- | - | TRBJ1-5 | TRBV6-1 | CASSEAGGGPQHF | TGTGCCAGCAGTGAAGCTGGCGGGGGGCCCCAGCATTTT
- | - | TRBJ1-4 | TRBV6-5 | CASSYSGVGNEKLFF | TGTGCCAGCAGTTACTCGGGAGTAGGTAATGAAAAACTGTTTTTT
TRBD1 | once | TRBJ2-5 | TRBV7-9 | CASSRQGARETQYF | TGTGCCAGCAGCCGACAGGGGGCTAGGGAGACCCAGTACTTC
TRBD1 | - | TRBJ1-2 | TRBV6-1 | CAAGLGTAYGYTF | TGTGCAGCCGGCCTAGGGACAGCCTATGGCTACACCTTC
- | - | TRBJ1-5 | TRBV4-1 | CASSQGEGVPPGHF | TGCGCCAGCAGCCAAGGGGAGGGTGTTCCCCCGGGGCATTTT
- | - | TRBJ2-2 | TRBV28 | CASSSNTGELFF | TGTGCCAGCAGTTCAAACACCGGGGAGCTGTTTTTT
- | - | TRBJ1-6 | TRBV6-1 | CASSAPQDNSPLHF | TGTGCCAGCAGTGCACCTCAGGATAATTCACCCCTCCACTTT
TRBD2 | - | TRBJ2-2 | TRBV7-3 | CASAGDTGELFF | TGTGCCAGCGCGGGGGACACCGGGGAGCTGTTTTTT
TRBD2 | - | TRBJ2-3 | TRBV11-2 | CASSLQGSGGDTQYF | TGTGCCAGCAGCTTACAAGGTAGCGGGGGGGATACGCAGTATTTT
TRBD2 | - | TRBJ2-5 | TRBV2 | CASSPGTTPQETQYF | TGTGCCAGCAGCCCCGGGACTACGCCCCAAGAGACCCAGTACTTC
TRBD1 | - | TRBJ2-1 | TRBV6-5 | CASSPGSRGLEQFF | TGTGCCAGCAGTCCCGGGTCTAGGGGGCTTGAGCAGTTCTTC
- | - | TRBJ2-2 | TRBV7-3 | CASTPRTPNTGGELFF | TGTGCCAGCACCCCGCGGACACCGAACACCGGTGGGGAGCTGTTTTTT
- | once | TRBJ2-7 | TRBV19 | CASSIDSGGSYEQYF | TGTGCCAGTAGTATAGATTCAGGGGGGTCCTACGAGCAGTACTTC
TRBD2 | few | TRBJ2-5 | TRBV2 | CASTRRALAEETQYF | TGTGCCAGCACTCGGCGGGCACTAGCGGAAGAGACCCAGTACTTC
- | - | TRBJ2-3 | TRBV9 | CASSVGKTSRGTDTQYF | TGTGCCAGCAGCGTAGGGAAGACTAGTAGGGGCACAGATACGCAGTATTTT
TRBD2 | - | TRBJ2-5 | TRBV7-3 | CASSLNGGGGETQYF | TGTGCCAGCAGCTTAAACGGAGGCGGGGGGGAGACCCAGTACTTC
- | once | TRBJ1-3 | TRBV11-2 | CASSLAGPGNTIYF | TGTGCCAGCAGCTTAGCAGGGCCTGGAAACACCATATATTTT
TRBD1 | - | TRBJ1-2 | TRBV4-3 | CASSRGQQGSGGYTF | TGCGCCAGCAGCCGAGGCCAACAGGGGTCGGGAGGCTACACCTTC
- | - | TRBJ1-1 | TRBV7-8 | CASSQGHGNTEAFF | TGTGCCAGCAGCCAGGGACATGGAAACACTGAAGCTTTCTTT
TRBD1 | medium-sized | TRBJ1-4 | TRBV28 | CASSIRQGDEKLFF | TGTGCCAGCAGCATAAGACAGGGAGACGAAAAACTGTTTTTT
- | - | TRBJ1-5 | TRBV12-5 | CASGIGDQPQHF | TGTGCTAGTGGTATAGGGGATCAGCCCCAGCATTTT
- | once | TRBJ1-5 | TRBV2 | CASSEQGRGNQPQHF | TGTGCCAGCAGTGAGCAGGGTAGGGGCAATCAGCCCCAGCATTTT
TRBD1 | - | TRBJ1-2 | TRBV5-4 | CASSSRQGTGDNYGYTF | TGTGCCAGCAGCTCCAGGCAAGGGACAGGGGATAACTATGGCTACACCTTC
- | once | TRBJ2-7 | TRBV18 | CASSPQQGPYEQYF | TGTGCCAGCTCACCACAACAGGGACCCTACGAGCAGTACTTC
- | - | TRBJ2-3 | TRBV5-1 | CASSLVRGASTDTQYF | TGCGCCAGCAGCTTGGTCAGGGGGGCTAGCACAGATACGCAGTATTTT
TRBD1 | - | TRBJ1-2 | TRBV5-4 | CASSSLPGTVNYGYTF | TGTGCCAGCAGCTCGTTGCCCGGGACAGTAAACTATGGCTACACCTTC
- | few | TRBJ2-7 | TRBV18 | CASSPPIGEQYF | TGTGCCAGCTCACCACCGATCGGCGAGCAGTACTTC
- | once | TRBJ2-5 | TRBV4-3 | CASSQDRRVETQYF | TGCGCCAGCAGCCAAGATCGGAGGGTAGAGACCCAGTACTTC
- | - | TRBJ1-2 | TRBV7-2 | CASSPRRDYGYTF | TGTGCCAGCAGCCCCCGTCGGGATTATGGCTACACCTTC
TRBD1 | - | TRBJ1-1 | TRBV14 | CASSPRTGELGNTEAFF | TGTGCCAGCAGCCCCAGGACAGGTGAACTAGGGAACACTGAAGCTTTCTTT
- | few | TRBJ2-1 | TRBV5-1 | CASSFGLEQFF | TGCGCCAGCAGCTTCGGTCTGGAGCAGTTCTTC
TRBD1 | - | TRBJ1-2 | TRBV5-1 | CASSPRDRYGYTF | TGCGCCAGCAGCCCCCGGGACAGGTATGGCTACACCTTC
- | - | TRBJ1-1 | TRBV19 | CASWHGREAFF | TGTGCCAGCTGGCATGGGAGAGAAGCTTTCTTT
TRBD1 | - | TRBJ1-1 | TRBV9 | CASSVADRGQLLNTEAFF | TGTGCCAGCAGCGTAGCGGACAGGGGGCAACTCTTGAACACTGAAGCTTTCTTT
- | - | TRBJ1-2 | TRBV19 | CASTHEREFNYGYTF | TGTGCCAGTACCCACGAGAGGGAATTTAACTATGGCTACACCTTC
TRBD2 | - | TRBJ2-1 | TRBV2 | CASDTGRDYNEQFF | TGTGCCAGCGATACCGGGAGGGACTACAATGAGCAGTTCTTC
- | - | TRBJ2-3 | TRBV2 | CASSITTGTDTQYF | TGTGCCAGCAGTATTACGACAGGCACAGATACGCAGTATTTT
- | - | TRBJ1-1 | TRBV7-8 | CASSPRASTMNTEAFF | TGTGCCAGCAGCCCGCGGGCAAGCACAATGAACACTGAAGCTTTCTTT
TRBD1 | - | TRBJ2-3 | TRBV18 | CASSPAGRRTGAPSTDTQYF | TGTGCCAGCTCACCTGCCGGGAGGCGGACAGGGGCACCCAGCACAGATACGCAGTATTTT